This T cell receptor beta chain was sequenced in a study of blood T cell repertoires in COVID-19. At the level of the study: Some COVID-19 samples were acute and others convalescent; all came from the United States, Italy and Spain.

Clinical histories supplied by participants themselves formed the basis of cohort assignment. The study recruited exposed participants who had met a COVID-19 case within 2 weeks before entry. As handled by the study authors: For nucleated cells, counts were estimated from reference gene primer amplification. Clones were sequenced by immunoSEQ multiplex PCR, and TCRdb holds only the in-frame ones, with some missing. The V and J calls and clone size come from that table; D and trimming were worked out from the DNA. The sample yields approximately 220,000 clones, 83% seen once. The clonotype was recovered from a woman between 50 and 59 years old who had been exposed to COVID-19. What was sequenced was PBMCs or T cells enriched from blood (not recorded which).

For the CDR3, the DNA is TGTGCCAGCAGACCTTGGGGGGGGAATCAGCCCCAGCATTTT. It yields the protein CASRPWGGNQPQHF. The chain carries TRBV28 and TRBJ1-5; D is perhaps TRBD1 (5 bases). Trimming took off 6 bases at V and 4 bases at J, with 13 bases between the two ends. From germline, CDR1 is MDHEN and CDR2 SYDVKM. The length of the CDR3 is 14 residues.